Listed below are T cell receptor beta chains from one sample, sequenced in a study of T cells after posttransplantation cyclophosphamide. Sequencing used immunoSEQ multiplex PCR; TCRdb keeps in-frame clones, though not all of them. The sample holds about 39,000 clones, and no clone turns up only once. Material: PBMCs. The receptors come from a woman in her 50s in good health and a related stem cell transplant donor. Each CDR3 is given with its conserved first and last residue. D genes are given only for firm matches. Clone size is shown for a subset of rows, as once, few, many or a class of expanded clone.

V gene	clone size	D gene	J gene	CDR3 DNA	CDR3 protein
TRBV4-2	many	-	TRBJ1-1	TGTGCCAGCAGCCAACCCGGGTTTGTTGGCACTGAAGCTTTCTTT	CASSQPGFVGTEAFF
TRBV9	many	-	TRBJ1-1	TGTGCCAGCAGCGTGGCCGACACTTCCGGAGCTTTCTTT	CASSVADTSGAFF
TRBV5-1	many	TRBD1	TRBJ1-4	TGCGCCAGCAGCCTCCAATCAACAGGGGTCGGTGAAAAACTGTTTTTT	CASSLQSTGVGEKLFF
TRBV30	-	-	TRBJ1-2	TGTGCCTGGAGTGTATTTGGGGAGCGGAGGCGGGATGGCTACACCTTC	CAWSVFGERRRDGYTF
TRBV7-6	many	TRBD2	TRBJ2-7	TGTGCCAGCAGCCCTAGCCGGGACTATTACGAGCAGTACTTC	CASSPSRDYYEQYF
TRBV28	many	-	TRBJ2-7	TGTGCCAGCAGAACGGACCTCTCAGGGTATTTTGACGAGCAGTACTTC	CASRTDLSGYFDEQYF
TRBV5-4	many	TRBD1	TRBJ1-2	TGTGCCAGCAGCCTCCGGGACAGGGGGCCTCCGGGATTC	CASSLRDRGPPGF
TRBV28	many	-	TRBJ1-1	TGTGCCAGCAGGTCTAGAAGGATTATTGAAGCTTTCTTT	CASRSRRIIEAFF
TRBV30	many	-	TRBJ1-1	TGTGCCTGGAATTATATGAACACTGAAGCTTTCTTT	CAWNYMNTEAFF
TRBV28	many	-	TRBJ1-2	TGTGCCAGTAGATTCCAGGGGCGCAGTGGCTACACCTTC	CASRFQGRSGYTF
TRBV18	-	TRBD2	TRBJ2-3	TGTGCCAGCTCAGCTGGGGTTAGCGGGGGATCCACAGATACGCAGTATTTT	CASSAGVSGGSTDTQYF
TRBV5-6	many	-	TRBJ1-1	TGTGCCAGCAGCTCCTTTAAAAGCCCCGGCACTGAAGCTTTCTTT	CASSSFKSPGTEAFF
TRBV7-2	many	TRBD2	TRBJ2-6	TGTGCCAGCAGCTCGGCGGGGGGAGCAGGGGCCAACGTCCTGACTTTC	CASSSAGGAGANVLTF
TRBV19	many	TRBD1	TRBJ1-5	TGTGCCAGTAGCCCACAGGGGGGGGGTCAGCCCCAGCATTTT	CASSPQGGGQPQHF
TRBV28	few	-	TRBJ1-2	TGTGCCAGCAGTTCGCCAGGGCCGACGCGCTACACCTTC	CASSSPGPTRYTF
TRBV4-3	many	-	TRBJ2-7	TGCGCCAGCAGCCTGACGCTCGAGGGCGAGCAGTACTTC	CASSLTLEGEQYF
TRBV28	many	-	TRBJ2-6	TGTGCCAGCACATCATACAGGCCGCTGGGCGTCCTGACTTTC	CASTSYRPLGVLTF
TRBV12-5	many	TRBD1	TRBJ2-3	TGTGCTAGTGGTTCGGGACAGGCCGGAGATACGCAGTATTTT	CASGSGQAGDTQYF
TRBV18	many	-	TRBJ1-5	TGTGCCAGCTCACCACTCGGGAAAAGCAATCAGCCCCAGCATTTT	CASSPLGKSNQPQHF
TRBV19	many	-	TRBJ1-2	TGTGCCAGTAGTACCCGGGATGAGGCCCGCTATGGCTACACCTTC	CASSTRDEARYGYTF
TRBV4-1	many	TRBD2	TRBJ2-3	TGCGCCAGCAGCCAGCCGGGACTAGCGGGGGGTGGCACAGATACGCAGTATTTT	CASSQPGLAGGGTDTQYF
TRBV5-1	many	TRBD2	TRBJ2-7	TGCGCCAGCAAACTCTGGTATACAAGGAGCGGGGTCTCCTACGAGCAGTACTTC	CASKLWYTRSGVSYEQYF
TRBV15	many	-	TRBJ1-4	TGTGCCACCAGCAGAGATCGGGGGGGATCAGCTAATGAAAAACTGTTTTTT	CATSRDRGGSANEKLFF
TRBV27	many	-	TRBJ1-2	TGTGCCAGCAGTTTATCTGACCCCACCCGGGACTATGGCTACACCTTC	CASSLSDPTRDYGYTF
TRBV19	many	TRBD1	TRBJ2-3	TGTGCCAGTCATTACAGGGGGCGCGGAGATACGCAGTATTTT	CASHYRGRGDTQYF
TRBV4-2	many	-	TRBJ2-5	TGTGCCAGCAGCCAAGATAAAGGAGTCACAGGGCGGCAGGAGACCCAGTACTTC	CASSQDKGVTGRQETQYF
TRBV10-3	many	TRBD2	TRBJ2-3	TGTGCCATCGGACTAGCGGGTAGCACAGATACGCAGTATTTT	CAIGLAGSTDTQYF
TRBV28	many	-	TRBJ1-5	TGTGCCAGCAGTTTATGGGGGGGGAGTAATCAGCCCCAGCATTTT	CASSLWGGSNQPQHF
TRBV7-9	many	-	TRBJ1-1	TGTGCCAGCAGCTTAGCGCGTGAAGCTTTCTTT	CASSLAREAFF
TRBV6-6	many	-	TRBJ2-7	TGTGCCAGCGGTTATTATTTTAGCGACGAGCAGTACTTC	CASGYYFSDEQYF
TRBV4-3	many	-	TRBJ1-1	TGCGCCAGCAGCCACGATACAGGAAACACTGAAGCTTTCTTT	CASSHDTGNTEAFF
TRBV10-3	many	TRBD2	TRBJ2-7	TGTGCCATCAGTGAGCCAAGTGCGGGGGTCCCTCTCTACGAGCAGTACTTC	CAISEPSAGVPLYEQYF
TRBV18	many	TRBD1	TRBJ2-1	TGTGCCAGCTCACCACTGGGACAGGAACACAATGAGCAGTTCTTC	CASSPLGQEHNEQFF
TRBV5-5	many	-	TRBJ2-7	TGTGCCAGCAGCCTACGGGGGACAGACTACGAGCAGTACTTC	CASSLRGTDYEQYF
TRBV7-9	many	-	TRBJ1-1	TGTGCCAGCAGCGCTTCGACAGGCGAGTACACTGAAGCTTTCTTT	CASSASTGEYTEAFF
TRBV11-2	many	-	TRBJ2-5	TGTGCCAGCAGCTTAGCGACGGGGTACCAAGAGACCCAGTACTTC	CASSLATGYQETQYF
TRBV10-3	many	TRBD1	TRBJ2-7	TGTGCCATCAGTGAGCCACGGACAGGGTACTCCTACGAGCAGTACTTC	CAISEPRTGYSYEQYF
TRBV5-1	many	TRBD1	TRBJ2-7	TGCGCCAGCAGCGCAGGGGGCAAAAGAGGACACGAGCAGTACTTC	CASSAGGKRGHEQYF
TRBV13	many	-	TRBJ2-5	TGTGCCAGCAGCTGGCGGTCCCCGCATCAAGAGACCCAGTACTTC	CASSWRSPHQETQYF
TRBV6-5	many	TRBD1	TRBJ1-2	TGTGCCAGCGCTAAGAAACCAGGGGGCCTCTATGGCTACACCTTC	CASAKKPGGLYGYTF
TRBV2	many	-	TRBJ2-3	TGTGCCAGCTCTCGGACAGTTAGCACAGATACGCAGTATTTT	CASSRTVSTDTQYF
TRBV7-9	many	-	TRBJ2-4	TGTGCCAGCAGCTTGGGGGATATCGGGGGATCCAAAAACATTCAGTACTTC	CASSLGDIGGSKNIQYF
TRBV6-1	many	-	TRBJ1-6	TGTGCCAGCAGTGTCCCCTTGGGTCAGCGCAATTCACCCCTCCACTTT	CASSVPLGQRNSPLHF
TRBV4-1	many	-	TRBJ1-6	TGCGCCAGCAGCCCCCGACAGATCGAGAATAATTCACCCCTCCACTTT	CASSPRQIENNSPLHF
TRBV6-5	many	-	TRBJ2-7	TGTGCCAGCACCCAATTTCCCCCGGGGTTCTACGAGCAGTACTTC	CASTQFPPGFYEQYF
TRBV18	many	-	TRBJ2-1	TGTGCCAGCTCACCTTGGACTGAGGAGCAGTTCTTC	CASSPWTEEQFF
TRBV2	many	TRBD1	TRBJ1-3	TGTGCCAGCAGTCCGCAGGGGGGAGGAAACACCATATATTTT	CASSPQGGGNTIYF
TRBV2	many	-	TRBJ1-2	TGTGCCAGCAGTAGGGAGGACGGAGTTAACTATGGCTACACCTTC	CASSREDGVNYGYTF
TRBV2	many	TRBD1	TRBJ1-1	TGTGCCAGCAGTAAACAGGGGGAGACTGAAGCTTTCTTT	CASSKQGETEAFF
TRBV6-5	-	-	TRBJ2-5	TGTGCCAGCAGTTACTCGACAGGAGTAAAGACCCAGTACTTC	CASSYSTGVKTQYF
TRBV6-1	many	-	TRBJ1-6	TGTGCCAGCAGGATCAACTTTCCCGATTCACCCCTCCACTTT	CASRINFPDSPLHF
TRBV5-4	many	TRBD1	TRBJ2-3	TGTGCCAGCAGCACCGGGACAGTTAGCACAGATACGCAGTATTTT	CASSTGTVSTDTQYF
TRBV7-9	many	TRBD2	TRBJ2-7	TGTGCCAGCAGCCCCCTGCGGGAGGGTATCTACGAGCAGTACTTC	CASSPLREGIYEQYF